Each of the 23 T cell receptor beta chains below was sequenced from the same sample in a study of sequential checkpoint blockade in melanoma. Profiling relied on immunoSEQ multiplex PCR, and the TCRdb table lists in-frame clones only, not all of them. In the table there are 15,000 to 20,000 clones, more than 65% of which are singletons. Treatment indicated: randomized to nivolumab then ipilimumab (arm A) or the reverse (arm B). The input for sequencing was CD8+ T cells sorted from blood (inferred from file names), taken from a patient given nivolumab and ipilimumab in sequence. Every receptor here comes from a human donor with melanoma.

This sequence joins TRBV10-3 and TRBJ1-3; maybe TRBD1 (6 bases). Germline CDR1 reads ENHRY; CDR2 reads SYGVKD. The CDR3 runs to 16 residues. Trimming removed 2 bases at V and 0 bases at J, with 11 bases between. The CDR3 sequence: CAISEGQQSSGNTIYF. The CDR3 DNA follows: TGTGCCATCAGTGAGGGACAGCAGAGCTCTGGAAACACCATATATTTT.

The chain employs TRBV11-2 and TRBJ2-7; 7 bases are a match to TRBD2. Germline CDR1 SGHAT, CDR2 FQNNGV. Trimming cost V 3 bases and J 3 bases; bases outside gene matches: 11. The CDR3 is 16 amino acids. The CDR3 DNA follows: TGTGCCAGCAGCTTGACCCAGATGGGACTACACTACGAGCAGTACTTC. Its translation is CASSLTQMGLHYEQYF.

V gene TRBV6-4 combines with J gene TRBJ2-3; 8 bases fit TRBD2. J was trimmed by 5 bases and V by 6 bases; bases with no gene match: 7. CDR1 MRHNA and CDR2 SNTAGT come from the germline V gene. CDR3 length: 14 residues. The CDR3 coding sequence is TGTGCCAGCAGCAGCGGGAGTGGGGAAGATACGCAGTATTTT. Encoded protein: CASSSGSGEDTQYF.

This clone was picked up a small number of times. The V call is TRBV6-6, the J call TRBJ1-1; 7 bases fit TRBD1. Germline assignment: CDR1 MNHNY and CDR2 SVGAGI (reference sequence). V trimming: 6 bases; J trimming: 2 bases; junction bases outside the gene matches: 9. This CDR3 is built from 15 residues. In DNA form, the CDR3 reads TGTGCCAGCAGACTCACAGGGGCGGAAAACACTGAAGCTTTCTTT. Translating gives CASRLTGAENTEAFF.

This clone was seen a handful of times. The rearrangement links TRBV9 to TRBJ1-4, with D possibly TRBD1 on 5 matching bases. Germline V gives CDR1 SGDLS, CDR2 YYNGEE. With 0 bases removed from V and 7 bases from J, the gap between germline ends came to 10 bases. This CDR3 has 14 amino acids. This CDR3 reads CASSVGTQSEKLFF. The CDR3 DNA sequence: TGTGCCAGCAGCGTAGGGACACAGAGTGAAAAACTGTTTTTT.

The rearrangement links TRBV28 to TRBJ2-7, with D perhaps matching TRBD1 (6 bases). From germline, CDR1 is MDHEN and CDR2 SYDVKM. The CDR3 spans 14 residues. Between the trimmed V and J ends, which lost 4 bases and 0 bases, there was a span of 10 bases. The CDR3 DNA is TGTGCCAGCAGTTACGGACAGAGCTCCTACGAGCAGTACTTC. Translation: CASSYGQSSYEQYF. The full variable domain, rest sourced from reference TRBV28 and TRBJ2-7, is DVKVTQSSRYLVKRTGEKVFLECVQDMDHENMFWYRQDPGLGLRLIYFSYDVKMKEKGDIPEGYSVSREKKERFSLILESASTNQTSMYLCASSYGQSSYEQYFGPGTRLTVT.

The gene calls are TRBV6-5 and TRBJ2-1; D not certain. Germline V gives CDR1 MNHEY, CDR2 SVGAGI. The CDR3 runs 13 residues. Trimming stripped 2 bases from V and 5 bases from J, with 7 bases between. CDR3 in amino acids: CASSYGANNEQFF. CDR3 coding DNA: TGTGCCAGCAGTTACGGAGCGAACAATGAGCAGTTCTTC.

This rearrangement joins TRBV11-3 to TRBJ2-2, with D perhaps TRBD1 (6 bases). With 4 bases removed from V and 6 bases from J, the gap between germline ends came to 15 bases. The CDR3 runs to 15 residues. The germline CDR1 and CDR2 sequences are SGHNT and YENEEA. The CDR3 spells CASSSDSPLAGELFF. CDR3 DNA: TGTGCCAGCAGCTCGGACAGCCCTTTGGCCGGGGAGCTGTTTTTT.

CDR3 region: CASSWAGGTEAFF. In nucleotides, the CDR3 is TGTGCCAGCAGCTGGGCGGGAGGCACTGAAGCTTTCTTT. V usage is TRBV5-5 and J usage is TRBJ1-1, with no clear D. Trimming left V 3 bases short and J 4 bases short, with 10 bases between. The CDR3 length is 13 residues. Per the germline V gene, CDR1 is SGHKS and CDR2 is YYEKEE (reference sequence).

The V gene is TRBV27, the J gene TRBJ2-2; the D gene is possibly TRBD2 (5 bases). Germline-derived CDR1 and CDR2 are MNHEY and SMNVEV (reference sequence). The V and J ends lost 4 bases and 4 bases respectively, with 16 bases between them. CDR3 length: 16 amino acids. CDR3 bases: TGTGCCAGCAGTTCCCAGGAAGGACTGGTCACCGGGGAGCTGTTTTTT. Translating it yields CASSSQEGLVTGELFF.

The V and J genes are TRBV5-4 and TRBJ2-7; possible D gene TRBD1, 5 bases. V was clipped by 2 bases and J by 5 bases, with 17 bases between them. CDR1 and CDR2 (germline): SGHNT, YYREEE (reference sequence). The CDR3 length is 15 residues. CDR3 sequence (DNA): TGTGCCAGCAGCTTTAGAGAAGGGGTCGGACACGAGCAGTACTTC. Protein sequence: CASSFREGVGHEQYF.

The rearrangement links TRBV4-1 to TRBJ1-5, with 7 positions matching TRBD1. The germline gives CDR1 MGHRA, CDR2 YSYEKL. CDR3 size: 14 residues. The trim removed 0 bases at V and 7 bases at J, leaving 3 bases unmatched. CDR3 in amino acids: CASSQETGRQPQHF. For the CDR3, the DNA is TGCGCCAGCAGCCAAGAGACAGGGAGGCAGCCCCAGCATTTT.

The rearrangement links TRBV27 to TRBJ2-7; 7 bases agree with TRBD1. The CDR3 runs to 14 residues. V trimming: 6 bases; J trimming: 3 bases; junction bases outside the gene matches: 8. The germline CDR1 and CDR2 sequences are MNHEY and SMNVEV (reference sequence). The chain's CDR3 is CASSSGTVFYEQYF. The CDR3 region has the DNA TGTGCCAGCAGCTCCGGGACAGTTTTCTACGAGCAGTACTTC.

The chain carries TRBV6-5 and TRBJ1-4; TRBD1 is a possible D gene (5 bases). CDR1 is MNHEY, CDR2 SVGAGI, per germline. Trimming stripped 4 bases from V and 7 bases from J, with 10 bases between. This CDR3 has 13 residues. CDR3 residues: CASSLGPVEKLFF. CDR3 DNA: TGTGCCAGCAGTTTGGGGCCCGTTGAAAAACTGTTTTTT.

The chain combines TRBV10-3 with TRBJ2-7, with a tentative D call TRBD2 (6 bases). With 6 bases removed from V and 3 bases from J, the gap between germline ends came to 12 bases. Germline lookup yields CDR1 ENHRY and CDR2 SYGVKD. The CDR3 has 13 residues. The CDR3 sequence is CAIRASENYEQYF. The CDR3 bases are TGTGCCATCAGGGCTAGCGAGAACTACGAGCAGTACTTC.

This sequence joins TRBV9 and TRBJ2-3; 8 bases are shared with TRBD2. V lost 4 bases and J lost 0; bases outside the gene matches: 4. CDR1 is SGDLS, CDR2 YYNGEE, per germline. CDR3 length: 15 residues. The CDR3 region is CASSFSGTSTDTQYF. The CDR3 coding sequence is TGTGCCAGCAGCTTTAGCGGGACTAGCACAGATACGCAGTATTTT.

V usage is TRBV15 and J usage is TRBJ2-7; 8 nucleotides align to TRBD1. Germline trimming cut 6 bases from V and 4 bases from J; bases unmatched to any gene: 11. This CDR3 is built from 15 residues. Germline V gene data show CDR1 as LNHNV and CDR2 as YYDKDF (reference sequence). CDR3 bases: TGTGCCACCAGTTATCCACAGGGGGGTAGTTACGAGCAGTACTTC. It encodes CATSYPQGGSYEQYF.

By share, this clone counts as medium-sized (0.01 to 0.1%). This chain joins TRBV28 and TRBJ2-3; tentative D call: TRBD1 (7 bases). Germline V CDR1 and CDR2: MDHEN, SYDVKM. This CDR3 region has 17 residues. Deletions cut 7 bases from V and 6 bases from J, with 26 bases between. This CDR3 reads CASTPRGGGQGGDTQYF. In nucleotides, the CDR3 is TGTGCCAGCACCCCCCGAGGGGGCGGTCAAGGGGGGGATACGCAGTATTTT.

The chain couples TRBV7-9 to TRBJ2-7; 12 bases are a match to TRBD2. The CDR3 length is 15 residues. Germline V lookup: CDR1 SEHNR, CDR2 FQNEAQ (reference sequence). V lost 4 bases, J lost 4 bases, and 5 bases stayed unmatched. CDR3 amino acids: CASSSSGGAGYEQYF. The CDR3 DNA reads TGTGCCAGCAGCTCTAGCGGGGGGGCTGGTTACGAGCAGTACTTC.

The gene calls are TRBV5-1 and TRBJ2-5; D may be TRBD1 (6 bases). The length of the CDR3 is 16 residues. The germline V and J ends were trimmed by 2 bases and 5 bases, with 19 bases remaining between them. The germline CDR1 and CDR2 sequences are SGHRS and YFSETQ. This chain's CDR3 is CASSFASGTSGETQYF. Written as DNA, the CDR3 is TGCGCCAGCAGCTTCGCGTCCGGGACATCGGGGGAGACCCAGTACTTC.

V gene TRBV7-9 combines with J gene TRBJ2-1; D remains unclear. The CDR3 is 11 amino acids. Germline CDR1 SEHNR, CDR2 FQNEAQ (reference sequence). The ends were cut back, 1 base at V and 8 bases at J, with 3 bases in the middle. In nucleotides, the CDR3 is TGTGCCAGCAGCTTAGTCGATGAGCAGTTCTTC. Protein product: CASSLVDEQFF.

This chain connects TRBV9 to TRBJ1-3; tentatively, D is TRBD1 (5 bases). CDR1 and CDR2 (germline): SGDLS, YYNGEE. V dropped 3 bases and J dropped 2 bases, with 9 bases sitting between them. The CDR3 is 14 amino acids. The CDR3 spells CASSEGVTGNTIYF. CDR3 bases: TGTGCCAGCAGCGAAGGGGTGACTGGAAACACCATATATTTT.

This rearrangement joins TRBV27 to TRBJ2-7; 8 nucleotides line up with TRBD1. Germline CDR1 and CDR2: MNHEY and SMNVEV (reference sequence). This CDR3 comprises 15 residues. J lost 3 bases, V lost 1 base, and 5 bases had no gene match. CDR3 in DNA: TGTGCCAGCAGTTTATTAGGACAGGGACTCTACGAGCAGTACTTC. Amino acids: CASSLLGQGLYEQYF.